Listed below are T cell receptor beta chains from one sample, sequenced in a study of molecular identifiers for immune sequencing clone quantification. TCRdb recomputed calls from the PCR reads with MiXCR, one row per CDR3 protein. This table has 80,000 to 95,000 distinct CDR3 sequences, 15% to 20% appearing once. What was sequenced was naive CD8+ T cells from blood, with Jurkat cell RNA spiked in. Receptors were obtained from a human donor in good health. Some libraries in this study had Jurkat cell RNA spiked in. Both conserved end residues are part of each CDR3. A D gene is named only where the DNA matches it firmly. Some rows have no size entry. The others give once, few or many, or a class for an expanded clone.

>TRBV6-2/TRBV6-3|many|TRBJ2-3|.
TGTGCCAGCAGTGCTTATCCAGGCGCTACGCAGTATTTT
CASSAYPGATQYF
>TRBV4-1|many|TRBJ2-7|.
TGCGCCAGCAGCCAAGATACCAAGGCCCCAAACGAGCAGTACTTC
CASSQDTKAPNEQYF
>TRBV12-3/TRBV12-4|.|TRBJ1-1|.
TGTGCCAGCGGTTTCGGGCTCATTAAGAACACTGAAGCTTCCTTT
CASGFGLIKNTEASF
>TRBV25-1|many|TRBJ1-1|.
TGTGCCAGCTGCCGCCTGGGGTTTTGGACTGAAGCTTTCTTT
CASCRLGFWTEAFF
>TRBV20-1|.|TRBJ2-5|TRBD1
TGCAGTGCTAGACACAGGGGGCTTAACCAAGAGACCCAGTACTTC
CSARHRGLNQETQYF
>TRBV28|many|TRBJ2-5|.
TGTGCCAGCAGTCCCCGTACGATCCGAGAGACCCAGTACTTC
CASSPRTIRETQYF
>TRBV5-1|many|TRBJ1-6|TRBD1
TGCGCCAGCAGCTTACTAGGACAGGGAGGGAATTCACCCCTCCACTTT
CASSLLGQGGNSPLHF
>TRBV5-8|many|TRBJ2-7|.
TGTGCCAGCAGCCGAAGGGGGGGGGATGTATTCCTGTCCGAGCAGTACTTC
CASSRRGGDVFLSEQYF
>TRBV5-1|few|TRBJ2-7|.
TGCGCCAGCAGCTTGAAGGGGGAGGCCTACGAGCAGTACTTC
CASSLKGEAYEQYF
>TRBV11-3|many|TRBJ2-1|TRBD2
TGTGCCAGCAGCTCAGGGACTAGTGTCTACAATGAGCAGTTCTTC
CASSSGTSVYNEQFF
>TRBV7-6|many|TRBJ2-7|TRBD1
TGTGCCAGCAGCTTAGAGGCCGGGACAGGGGGGTACGAGCAGTACTTC
CASSLEAGTGGYEQYF
>TRBV20-1|many|TRBJ2-3|.
TGCAGTGCTAGAGATCTAAGGGGGTGGGCTATTACAGATACGCAGTATTTT
CSARDLRGWAITDTQYF
>TRBV12-3/TRBV12-4|many|TRBJ2-7|TRBD1
TGTGCCAGCGGCACAGGGGGCTTGTCCTACGAGCAGTACTTC
CASGTGGLSYEQYF
>TRBV6-5|many|TRBJ2-7|TRBD1
TGTGCCAGCAGTTACGGGCAGGGGGCCCTTTACGAGCAGTACTTC
CASSYGQGALYEQYF
>TRBV21-1|many|TRBJ2-2|.
TGTGCCAGCAGCAAGGAGGAGGCCAGGAGCCACACCGGGGAGCTGTTTTTT
CASSKEEARSHTGELFF
>TRBV19|many|TRBJ2-4|.
TGTGCCAGTAGTATAGATTGGGACCCCCTAGCCAAAAACATTCAGTACTTC
CASSIDWDPLAKNIQYF
>TRBV7-9|few|TRBJ2-7|.
TGTGCCAGCAGCCCAACCGGAACCGGCGAGCAGTACTTC
CASSPTGTGEQYF
>TRBV20-1|many|TRBJ2-5|TRBD2
TGCAGTGCTAGGGGACTAGCGGGCCAAGAGACCCAGTACTTC
CSARGLAGQETQYF
>TRBV5-1|.|TRBJ2-3|.
TGCGCCAGCAGCTTTTTTGGGGGAACTGATACGCAGTATTTT
CASSFFGGTDTQYF
>TRBV29-1|.|TRBJ2-1|TRBD2
TGCAGCGCCTGGACTAGCAATGAGCAGTTCTTC
CSAWTSNEQFF
>TRBV7-6|.|TRBJ2-7|.
TGCGCCAGCAGCCTGAGCGGATACAGCTCCTACGAGCAGTACTTC
CASSLSGYSSYEQYF
>TRBV5-1|.|TRBJ2-3|.
TGCGCCAGCAGCTTACAAAACGGAATGGCGCGGGCCACAGATACGCAGTATTTT
CASSLQNGMARATDTQYF
>TRBV7-9|many|TRBJ2-3|TRBD2
TGTGCCAGCAGCCCCCCAGCGGGAGGGCCAGATACGCAGTATTTT
CASSPPAGGPDTQYF
>TRBV12-3/TRBV12-4|many|TRBJ2-7|.
TGTGCCAGCAGCCCCGCCTACGAGCAGTACTTC
CASSPAYEQYF
>TRBV10-2|many|TRBJ2-7|TRBD2
TGCGCCAGCAGCGAAATGTATAGCGGGGGAAGCTACGAGCAGTACTTC
CASSEMYSGGSYEQYF
>TRBV19|many|TRBJ1-1|.
TGTGCCAGTAGATTTGGCAGCACTGAAGCTTTCTTT
CASRFGSTEAFF
>TRBV28|many|TRBJ2-7|.
TGTGCCAGCAGTTGGCGAGCTTCCTACGAGCAGTACTTC
CASSWRASYEQYF
>TRBV4-3|many|TRBJ2-1|TRBD1
TGCGCCAGCAGCCGGACCGGGACAGAATACAATGAGCAGTTCTTC
CASSRTGTEYNEQFF
>TRBV7-9|many|TRBJ2-7|TRBD1
TGTGCCAGCAGCTCGGGACAGCTCTACGAGCAGTACTTC
CASSSGQLYEQYF
>TRBV4-3|many|TRBJ1-1|TRBD1
TGCGCCAGCAGCCAAGAAGACAGGGACGACACTGAAGCTTTCTTT
CASSQEDRDDTEAFF
>TRBV12-3/TRBV12-4|many|TRBJ2-2|TRBD1
TGTGCCAGCAGTTGGACAGGCGGGGAGCTGTTTTTT
CASSWTGGELFF
>TRBV4-3|many|TRBJ2-2|.
TGCGCCAGCAGCCTTCCCTCCCGGACAGCGAACACCGGGGAGCTGTTTTTT
CASSLPSRTANTGELFF
>TRBV28|many|TRBJ1-4|TRBD1
TGTGCCGTCGGGACAGGGATAAATGAAAAACTGTTTTTT
CAVGTGINEKLFF